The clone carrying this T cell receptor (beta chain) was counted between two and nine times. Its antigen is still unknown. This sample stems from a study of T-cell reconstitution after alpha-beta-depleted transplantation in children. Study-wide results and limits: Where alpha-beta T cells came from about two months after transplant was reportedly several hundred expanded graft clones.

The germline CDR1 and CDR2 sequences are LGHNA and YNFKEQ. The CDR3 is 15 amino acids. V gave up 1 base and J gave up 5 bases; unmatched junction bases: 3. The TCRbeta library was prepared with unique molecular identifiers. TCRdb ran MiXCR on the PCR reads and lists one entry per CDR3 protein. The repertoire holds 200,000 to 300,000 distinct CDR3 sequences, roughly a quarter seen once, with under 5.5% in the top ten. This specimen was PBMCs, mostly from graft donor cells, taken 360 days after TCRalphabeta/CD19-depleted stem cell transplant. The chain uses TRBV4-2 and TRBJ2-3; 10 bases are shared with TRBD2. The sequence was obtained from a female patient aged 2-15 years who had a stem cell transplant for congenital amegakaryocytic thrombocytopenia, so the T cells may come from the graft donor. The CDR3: CASSQVLAGVDTQYF. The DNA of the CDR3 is TGTGCCAGCAGCCAAGTTCTAGCGGGGGTAGATACGCAGTATTTT.